This TCR beta chain derives from a study of blood T cell repertoires in COVID-19. For the study at large: Nucleic acid was either cDNA or gDNA, and it came from T cells, B-cell-depleted T cells, or PBMCs.

Generated by immunoSEQ multiplex PCR, the TCRdb table keeps only in-frame clones and is missing some. The profile shows about 110,000 clones, around 92% of them singletons. Specimen: peripheral blood. The sequence was obtained from a man in his forties or fifties with active or convalescent COVID-19.

CDR3 nucleotide sequence: TGTGCCAGCAGTACAGGGGGCACTGAAGCTTTCTTT. Translation gives CASSTGGTEAFF. The J gene is TRBJ1-1, the V gene TRBV2; 8 bases line up with TRBD1. Germline V gene lookup returns CDR1 SNHLY and CDR2 FYNNEI. With V trimmed by 5 bases and J by 4 bases, 0 bases remained unmatched. The CDR3 totals 12 residues.